This T cell receptor (beta chain) was sequenced during a study of T cell responses to AZD1222 COVID-19 vaccine. Produced via immunoSEQ multiplex PCR; TCRdb's table is partial and in-frame only. The sample lists approximately 120,000 clones, 85% to 90% seen once, with less than 5.5% in the top ten. Trimming took off 4 bases at V and 2 bases at J, with 11 bases between the two ends. In germline, CDR1 is SGHNT, CDR2 YYREEE (reference sequence). The CDR3 length is 14 residues. The sequence derives from an adult who received the AZD1222 COVID-19 vaccine. The chain couples TRBV5-4 to TRBJ2-3, with D possibly TRBD2 on 5 matching bases. The sample consisted of peripheral blood, taken 28 days after the second AZD1222 dose. The CDR3: CASSGGEDTDTQYF. The CDR3 DNA is TGTGCCAGCAGCGGAGGCGAAGACACAGATACGCAGTATTTT.